This T cell receptor beta chain was retrieved from a study of radiotherapy plus CTLA-4 blockade in lung cancer. TCRdb's copy holds only in-frame clones and misses some; the assay was immunoSEQ multiplex PCR. The sample shows tens of thousands of clones, about four fifths of them seen only once. The CDR3 loop spans 13 amino acids. Germline CDR1 and CDR2: SGHDN and FVKESK. Trimming left V 5 bases short and J 8 bases short, with 15 bases between. The origin of this receptor is a human donor with non-small cell lung cancer that progressed on radiotherapy plus ipilimumab. The sample consisted of peripheral blood, taken from a patient treated with radiotherapy plus ipilimumab. This sequence joins TRBV14 and TRBJ1-1; no reliable D call. This chain's CDR3 is CASSLIGWTEAFF. Written as DNA, the CDR3 is TGTGCCAGCAGCTTAATAGGGTGGACCGAAGCTTTCTTT.